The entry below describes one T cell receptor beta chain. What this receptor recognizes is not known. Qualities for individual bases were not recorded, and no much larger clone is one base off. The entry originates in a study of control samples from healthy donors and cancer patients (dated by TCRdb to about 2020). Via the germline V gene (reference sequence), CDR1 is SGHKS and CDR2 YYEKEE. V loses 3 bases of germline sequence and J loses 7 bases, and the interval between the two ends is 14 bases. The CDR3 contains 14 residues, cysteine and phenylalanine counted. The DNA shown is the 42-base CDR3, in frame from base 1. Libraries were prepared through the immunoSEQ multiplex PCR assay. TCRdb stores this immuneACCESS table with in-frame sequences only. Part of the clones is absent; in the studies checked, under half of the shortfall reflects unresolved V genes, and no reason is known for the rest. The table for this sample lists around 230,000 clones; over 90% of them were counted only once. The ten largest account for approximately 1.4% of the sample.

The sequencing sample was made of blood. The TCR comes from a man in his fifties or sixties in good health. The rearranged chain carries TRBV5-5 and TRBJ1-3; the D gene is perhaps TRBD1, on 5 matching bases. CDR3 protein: CASSSGQQVNTIYF. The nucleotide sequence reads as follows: TGTGCCAGCAGCTCAGGACAACAGGTTAACACCATATATTTT.